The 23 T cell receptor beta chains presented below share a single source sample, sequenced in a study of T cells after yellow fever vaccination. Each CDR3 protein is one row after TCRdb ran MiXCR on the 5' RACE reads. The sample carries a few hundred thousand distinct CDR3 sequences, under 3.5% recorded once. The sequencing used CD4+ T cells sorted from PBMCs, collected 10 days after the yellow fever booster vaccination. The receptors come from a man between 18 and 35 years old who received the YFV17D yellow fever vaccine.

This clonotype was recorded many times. The CDR3 DNA follows: TGTGCCAGCAGCCCCGGACAGGGAGATTCACCCCTCCACTTT. Protein product: CASSPGQGDSPLHF. J is TRBJ1-6 and V is TRBV9, with 8 positions matching TRBD1. With V trimmed by 4 bases and J by 8 bases, 5 bases remained unmatched. The CDR3 extends over 14 amino acids. The germline V gene has CDR1 SGDLS and CDR2 YYNGEE.

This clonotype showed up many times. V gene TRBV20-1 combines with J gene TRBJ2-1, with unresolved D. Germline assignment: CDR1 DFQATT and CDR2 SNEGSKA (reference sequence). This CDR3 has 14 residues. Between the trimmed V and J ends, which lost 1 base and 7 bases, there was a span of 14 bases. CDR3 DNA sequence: TGCAGTGCTAGAGTTATCTGGCGGATGAATGAGCAGTTCTTC. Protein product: CSARVIWRMNEQFF.

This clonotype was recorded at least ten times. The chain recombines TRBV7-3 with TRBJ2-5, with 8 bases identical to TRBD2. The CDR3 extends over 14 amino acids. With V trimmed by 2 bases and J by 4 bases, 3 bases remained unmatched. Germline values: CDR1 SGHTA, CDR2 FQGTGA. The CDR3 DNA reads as TGTGCCAGCAGCTTATTCAGCGGGGGAGAGACCCAGTACTTC. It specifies CASSLFSGGETQYF.

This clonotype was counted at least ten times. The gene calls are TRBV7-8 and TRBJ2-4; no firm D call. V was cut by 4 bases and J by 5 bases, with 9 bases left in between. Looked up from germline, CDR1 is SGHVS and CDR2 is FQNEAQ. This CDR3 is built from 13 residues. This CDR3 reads CASSSRTENIQYF. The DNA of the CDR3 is TGTGCCAGCAGCTCCCGGACGGAAAACATTCAGTACTTC.

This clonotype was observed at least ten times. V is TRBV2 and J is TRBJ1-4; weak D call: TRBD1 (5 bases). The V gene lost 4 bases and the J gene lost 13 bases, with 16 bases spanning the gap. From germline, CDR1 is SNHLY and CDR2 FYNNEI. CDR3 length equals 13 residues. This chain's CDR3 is CASSGAGAPRLFF. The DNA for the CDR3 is TGTGCCAGCAGTGGGGCCGGGGCTCCCCGACTGTTTTTT.

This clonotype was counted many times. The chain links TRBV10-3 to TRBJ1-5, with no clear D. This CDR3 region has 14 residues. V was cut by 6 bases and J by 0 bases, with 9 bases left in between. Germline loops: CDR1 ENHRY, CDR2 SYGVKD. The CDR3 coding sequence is TGTGCCATCAGCAGTCAGTATAGCAATCAGCCCCAGCATTTT. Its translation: CAISSQYSNQPQHF.

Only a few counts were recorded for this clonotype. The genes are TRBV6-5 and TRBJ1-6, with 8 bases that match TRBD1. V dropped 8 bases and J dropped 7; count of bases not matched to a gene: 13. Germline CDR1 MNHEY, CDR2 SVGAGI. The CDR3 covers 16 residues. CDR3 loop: CASRRSGTGWNSPLHF. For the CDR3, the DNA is TGTGCCAGCCGAAGATCGGGGACAGGCTGGAATTCACCCCTCCACTTT.

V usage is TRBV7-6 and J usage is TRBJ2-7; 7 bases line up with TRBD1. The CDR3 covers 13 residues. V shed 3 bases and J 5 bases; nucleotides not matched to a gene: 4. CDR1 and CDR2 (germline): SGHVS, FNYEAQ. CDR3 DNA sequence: TGTGCCAGCAGCTTCGGACAGGAGGACGAGCAGTACGTC. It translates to CASSFGQEDEQYV.

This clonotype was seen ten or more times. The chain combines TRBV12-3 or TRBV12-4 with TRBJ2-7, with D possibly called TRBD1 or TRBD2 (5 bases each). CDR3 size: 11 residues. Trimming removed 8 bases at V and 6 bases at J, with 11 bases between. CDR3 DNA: TGTGCCAGCGGCCGGGGCTCCGAGCAGTACGTC. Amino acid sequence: CASGRGSEQYV.

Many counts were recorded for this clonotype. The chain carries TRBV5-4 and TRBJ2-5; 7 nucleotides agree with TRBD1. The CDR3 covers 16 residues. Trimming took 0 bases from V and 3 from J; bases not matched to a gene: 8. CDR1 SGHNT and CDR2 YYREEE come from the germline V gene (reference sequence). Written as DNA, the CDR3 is TGTGCCAGCAGCTTGGGACCCACGGGACAGAAAGAGACCCAGTACTTC. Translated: CASSLGPTGQKETQYF.

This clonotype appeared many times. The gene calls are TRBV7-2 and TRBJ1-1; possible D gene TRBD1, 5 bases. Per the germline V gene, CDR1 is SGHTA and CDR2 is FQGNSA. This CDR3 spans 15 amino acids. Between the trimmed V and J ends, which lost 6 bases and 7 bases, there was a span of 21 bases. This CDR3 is CASRPPRTGFGEAFF. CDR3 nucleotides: TGTGCCAGCAGACCCCCTCGCACAGGATTCGGTGAAGCTTTCTTT.

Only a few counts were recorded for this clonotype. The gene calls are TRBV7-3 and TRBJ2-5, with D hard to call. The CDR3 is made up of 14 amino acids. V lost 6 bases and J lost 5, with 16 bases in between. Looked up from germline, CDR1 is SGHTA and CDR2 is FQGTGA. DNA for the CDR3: TGTGCCAGCAGTTTCCCGGTCACCGTGGAGACCCAGTACTTC. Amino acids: CASSFPVTVETQYF.

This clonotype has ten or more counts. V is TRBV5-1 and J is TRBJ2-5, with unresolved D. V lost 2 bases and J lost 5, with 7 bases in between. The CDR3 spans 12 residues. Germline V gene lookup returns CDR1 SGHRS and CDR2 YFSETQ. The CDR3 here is CASSLPEETQYF. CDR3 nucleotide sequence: TGCGCCAGCAGCTTACCGGAGGAGACCCAGTACTTC. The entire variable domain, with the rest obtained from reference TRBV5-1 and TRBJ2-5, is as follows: KAGVTQTPRYLIKTRGQQVTLSCSPISGHRSVSWYQQTPGQGLQFLFEYFSETQRNKGNFPGRFSGRQFSNSRSEMNVSTLELGDSALYLCASSLPEETQYFGPGTRLLVL.

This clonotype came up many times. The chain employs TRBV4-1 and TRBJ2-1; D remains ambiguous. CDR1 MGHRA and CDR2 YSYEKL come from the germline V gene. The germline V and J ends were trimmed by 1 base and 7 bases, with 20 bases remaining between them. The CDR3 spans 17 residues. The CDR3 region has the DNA TGCGCCAGCAGCCAAGGGAGTTTTGTGACCTTTTCGAATGAGCAGTTCTTC. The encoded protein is CASSQGSFVTFSNEQFF.

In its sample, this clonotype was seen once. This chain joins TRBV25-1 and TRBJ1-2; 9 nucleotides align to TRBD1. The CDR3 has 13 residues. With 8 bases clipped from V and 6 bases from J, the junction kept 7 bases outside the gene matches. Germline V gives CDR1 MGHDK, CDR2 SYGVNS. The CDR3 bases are TGTGCCAGCTCGTTACAGGGGGCGAATGGCTACACCTTC. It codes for CASSLQGANGYTF.

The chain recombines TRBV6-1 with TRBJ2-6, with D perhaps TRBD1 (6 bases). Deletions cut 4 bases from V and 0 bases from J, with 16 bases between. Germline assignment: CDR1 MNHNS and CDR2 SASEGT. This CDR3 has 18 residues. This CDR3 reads CASSGGAGVVSGANVLTF. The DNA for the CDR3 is TGTGCCAGCAGTGGTGGGGCAGGGGTGGTCTCTGGGGCCAACGTCCTGACTTTC.

The chain's CDR3 is CASSSTFGLGYTF. Here the CDR3 DNA reads TGTGCCAGCAGCTCTACCTTCGGGCTTGGCTACACCTTC. The V gene is TRBV13, the J gene TRBJ1-2; unclear D gene. Germline V gene lookup returns CDR1 PRHDT and CDR2 FYEKMQ (reference sequence). Trimming took off 4 bases at V and 7 bases at J, with 13 bases between the two ends. The CDR3 spans 13 residues.

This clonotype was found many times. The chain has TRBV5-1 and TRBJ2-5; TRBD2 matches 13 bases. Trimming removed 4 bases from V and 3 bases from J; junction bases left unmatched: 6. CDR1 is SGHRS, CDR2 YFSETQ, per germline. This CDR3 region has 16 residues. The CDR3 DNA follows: TGCGCCAGCAGCCCAGGGACTAGCGGGACTGAAGAGACCCAGTACTTC. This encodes CASSPGTSGTEETQYF. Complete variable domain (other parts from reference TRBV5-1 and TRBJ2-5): KAGVTQTPRYLIKTRGQQVTLSCSPISGHRSVSWYQQTPGQGLQFLFEYFSETQRNKGNFPGRFSGRQFSNSRSEMNVSTLELGDSALYLCASSPGTSGTEETQYFGPGTRLLVL.

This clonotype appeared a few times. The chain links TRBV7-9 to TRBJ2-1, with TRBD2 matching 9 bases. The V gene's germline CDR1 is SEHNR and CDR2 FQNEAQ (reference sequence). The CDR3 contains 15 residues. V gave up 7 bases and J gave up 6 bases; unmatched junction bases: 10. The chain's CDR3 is CASTGGWRGGNEQFF. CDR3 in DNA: TGTGCCAGCACCGGAGGGTGGCGGGGGGGCAATGAGCAGTTCTTC. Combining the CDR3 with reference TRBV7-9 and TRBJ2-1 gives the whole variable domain DTGVSQNPRHKITKRGQNVTFRCDPISEHNRLYWYRQTLGQGPEFLTYFQNEAQLEKSRLLSDRFSAERPKGSFSTLEIQRTEQGDSAMYLCASTGGWRGGNEQFFGPGTRLTVL.

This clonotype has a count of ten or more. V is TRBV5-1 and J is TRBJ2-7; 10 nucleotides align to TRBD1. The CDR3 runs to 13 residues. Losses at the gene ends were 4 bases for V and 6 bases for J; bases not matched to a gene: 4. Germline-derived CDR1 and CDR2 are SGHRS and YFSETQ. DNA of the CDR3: TGCGCCAGCAGCAAGGGGGACAGGGGCGAGCAGTACGTC. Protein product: CASSKGDRGEQYV.

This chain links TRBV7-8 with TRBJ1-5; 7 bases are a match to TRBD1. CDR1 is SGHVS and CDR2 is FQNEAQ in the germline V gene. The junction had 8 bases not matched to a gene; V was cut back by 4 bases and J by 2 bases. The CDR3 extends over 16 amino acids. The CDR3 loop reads CASSSKLDRGNQPQHF. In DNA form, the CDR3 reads TGTGCCAGCAGCTCGAAGTTAGACAGGGGCAATCAGCCCCAGCATTTT.

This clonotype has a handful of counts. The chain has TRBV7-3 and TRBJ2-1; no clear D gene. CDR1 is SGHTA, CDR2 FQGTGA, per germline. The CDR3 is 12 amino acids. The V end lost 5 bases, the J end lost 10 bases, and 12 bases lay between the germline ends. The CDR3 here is CASSATLGEQFF. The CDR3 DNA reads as TGTGCCAGCAGCGCCACCCTGGGCGAGCAGTTCTTC.

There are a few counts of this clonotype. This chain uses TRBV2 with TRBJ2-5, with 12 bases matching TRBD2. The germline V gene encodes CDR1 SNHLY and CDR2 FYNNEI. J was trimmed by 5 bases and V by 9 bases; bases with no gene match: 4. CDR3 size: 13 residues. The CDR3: CARTSGGGETQYF. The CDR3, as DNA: TGTGCCAGGACTAGCGGGGGTGGGGAGACCCAGTACTTC.